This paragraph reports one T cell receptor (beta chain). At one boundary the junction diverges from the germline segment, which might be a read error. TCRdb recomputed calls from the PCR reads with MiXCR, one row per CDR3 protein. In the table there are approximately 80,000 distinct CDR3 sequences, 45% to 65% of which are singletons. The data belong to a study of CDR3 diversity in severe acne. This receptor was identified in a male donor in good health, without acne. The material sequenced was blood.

The DNA for the CDR3 is TGTGCCAGCACACCACCGAACTCGCAAGAGACCCAGTACTTC. Translating it yields CASTPPNSQETQYF. The genes are TRBV18 and TRBJ2-5; D is unresolved. Per germline, CDR1 KGHSH and CDR2 LQKENI. CDR3 length equals 14 residues.